The 13 T cell receptor beta chains given below trace back to one sample, sequenced in a study of molecular identifiers for immune sequencing clone quantification. MiXCR was run by TCRdb on the PCR reads, yielding one entry per CDR3 protein. Counted here are approximately 36,000 distinct CDR3 sequences, about 18% occurring once; the ten biggest clones make up about 6.2%. Sequenced sample: naive CD8+ T cells from blood, with Jurkat cell RNA spiked in. Subset noted: FACS-sorted CD8+CD4-CCR7+CD45RA+ naive T cells. These receptors all come from a human donor in good health. Some libraries in this study had Jurkat cell RNA spiked in.

This clonotype was seen many times. This chain uses TRBV25-1 with TRBJ1-3; TRBD1 matches 7 bases. The V gene's germline CDR1 is MGHDK and CDR2 SYGVNS. J gave up 0 bases and V 3 bases, and 8 bases lay outside the gene matches. This CDR3 is 17 amino acids long. The CDR3: CASSDHPDRHSGNTIYF. CDR3 coding DNA: TGTGCCAGCAGTGACCACCCGGACAGGCACTCTGGAAACACCATATATTTT. The full variable domain, rest sourced from reference TRBV25-1 and TRBJ1-3, is EADIYQTPRYLVIGTGKKITLECSQTMGHDKMYWYQQDPGMELHLIHYSYGVNSTEKGDLSSESTVSRIRTEHFPLTLESARPSHTSQYLCASSDHPDRHSGNTIYFGEGSWLTVV.

The chain links TRBV20-1 to TRBJ2-5, with 11 bases fitting TRBD2. J lost 5 bases, V lost 2 bases, and 16 bases had no gene match. Germline V gives CDR1 DFQATT, CDR2 SNEGSKA (reference sequence). The CDR3 runs 18 residues. In DNA form, the CDR3 reads TGCAGTGCTAGACCGGCAGCCTTAGCGGGAGGGCCTTTTGAGACCCAGTACTTC. Protein product: CSARPAALAGGPFETQYF.

This clonotype appeared a few times. The chain links TRBV2 to TRBJ2-3; 12 bases line up with TRBD2. Germline V gives CDR1 SNHLY, CDR2 FYNNEI. Trimming took 6 bases from V and 2 from J; bases not matched to a gene: 6. The CDR3 is made up of 16 amino acids. CDR3 nucleotides: TGTGCCAGCAGCTCTGGACTAGCGGGGACCACAGATACGCAGTATTTT. Encoded protein: CASSSGLAGTTDTQYF.

This clonotype was observed many times. The V call is TRBV9, the J call TRBJ2-7, with D tentatively TRBD1 or TRBD2 (5 bases each). The V gene's germline CDR1 is SGDLS and CDR2 YYNGEE. The ends were cut back, 3 bases at V and 2 bases at J, with 18 bases in the middle. This CDR3 is 16 amino acids long. Here the CDR3 reads CASSESRDALTYEQYF. The CDR3 coding sequence is TGTGCCAGCAGCGAATCAAGGGACGCCTTAACCTACGAGCAGTACTTC. The whole variable domain, remainder taken from reference TRBV9 and TRBJ2-7, is DSGVTQTPKHLITATGQRVTLRCSPRSGDLSVYWYQQSLDQGLQFLIQYYNGEERAKGNILERFSAQQFPDLHSELNLSSLELGDSALYFCASSESRDALTYEQYFGPGTRLTVT.

This clonotype was found many times. V usage is TRBV15 and J usage is TRBJ2-4; the D gene could be TRBD1 or TRBD2 (7 bases each). Deletions cut 10 bases from V and 7 bases from J, with 17 bases between. The CDR3 length is 13 residues. Germline CDR1 reads LNHNV; CDR2 reads YYDKDF (reference sequence). The CDR3 is CAIREGAKNIQYF. CDR3 sequence (DNA): TGTGCCATCAGGGAGGGGGCAAAGAACATTCAGTACTTC.

As regards this clonotype: This may come from a read error, since a much larger clone is one base off. This chain uses TRBV29-1 with TRBJ2-4; D is ambiguous. Trimming pared 4 bases from V and 0 bases from J, leaving 7 bases between. Germline-derived CDR1 and CDR2 are SQVTM and ANQGSEA. The CDR3 spans 13 residues. Here the CDR3 DNA reads TGCAGCGTTGCTCAGGAAGCCAAAAACATTCAGTACTTC. Translated, it gives CSVAQEAKNIQYF.

There are many counts of this clonotype. The chain combines TRBV29-1 with TRBJ1-1; no definite D call. Germline CDR1 and CDR2: SQVTM and ANQGSEA. The CDR3 has 10 amino acids. V gave up 6 bases and J gave up 7 bases, with 9 bases separating them. Written as DNA, the CDR3 is TGCAGCGTCAGGATCGATGAAGCTTTCTTT. Residues: CSVRIDEAFF.

Details on this clonotype: With a much larger clone just one base away, this may be a read error. The CDR3 sequence: CASSLTRGGISYEQYF. CDR3 bases: TGCGCCAGCAGCCTAACACGCGGGGGAATCTCCTACGAGCAGTACTTC. The chain carries TRBV4-1 and TRBJ2-7; 7 bases line up with TRBD2. The CDR3 consists of 16 residues. Germline V gene sequence: CDR1 MGHRA, CDR2 YSYEKL. The J segment lost 0 bases and the V segment lost 4 bases, leaving 9 bases of the junction unmatched.

This clonotype appeared a few times. This sequence joins TRBV20-1 and TRBJ1-1; tentative D call: TRBD1 (5 bases). Trimming pared 4 bases from V and 1 base from J, leaving 7 bases between. In germline, CDR1 is DFQATT, CDR2 SNEGSKA (reference sequence). CDR3 length: 12 amino acids. CDR3 sequence (DNA): TGCAGTGCTATCGACAGGAACACTGAAGCTTTCTTT. Protein sequence: CSAIDRNTEAFF.

This clonotype was observed many times. This chain connects TRBV3-1 to TRBJ1-4; the D is unclear. In germline, CDR1 is LGHDT, CDR2 YNNKEL (reference sequence). The V end was cut by 0 bases, the J end by 0 bases, with 8 bases between. CDR3 size: 16 residues. The CDR3 is CASSQDEAATNEKLFF. For the CDR3, the DNA is TGTGCCAGCAGCCAAGACGAAGCTGCAACTAATGAAAAACTGTTTTTT.

This clonotype is classed as medium-sized. The chain links TRBV7-8 to TRBJ1-4; TRBD1 is a possible D gene (6 bases). The germline V gene encodes CDR1 SGHVS and CDR2 FQNEAQ. This CDR3 is 15 amino acids long. V shed 5 bases and J shed 5 bases, with 15 bases lying between them. CDR3 loop: CASSLTNRDNEKLFF. CDR3 coding DNA: TGTGCCAGCAGCCTGACCAACAGGGACAATGAAAAACTGTTTTTT.

This clonotype was observed a handful of times. The chain recombines TRBV4-3 with TRBJ1-2; the D gene is possibly TRBD1 (5 bases). Trimming stripped 1 base from V and 8 bases from J, with 20 bases between. From germline, CDR1 is LGHNA and CDR2 YSLEER. The CDR3 has 16 amino acids. As DNA, the CDR3 is TGCGCCAGCAGCCAAGGTATGGCAGGGCGTCTTCAAGGCTACACCTTC. Protein: CASSQGMAGRLQGYTF.

This clonotype came up many times. The chain uses TRBV20-1 and TRBJ2-2, with D possibly matching TRBD1 (6 bases). Trimming left V 5 bases short and J 8 bases short, with 18 bases between. Germline V gene sequence: CDR1 DFQATT, CDR2 SNEGSKA (reference sequence). This CDR3 comprises 14 residues. The CDR3 is CSALHRASLGELFF. The CDR3 DNA reads TGCAGTGCTCTCCACAGGGCCTCCTTAGGGGAGCTGTTTTTT.